This T cell receptor beta chain was found in a study of T cells expressing NK-cell markers (dated by TCRdb to 2020 to 2022). For context, the study as a whole: Seven or eight donors provided sorted CD3+CD56+NKG2C+, CD3+CD56+NKG2C- and CD3+CD56-NKG2C+ T-cell subsets, whose TCR beta-chain repertoires were profiled. Sequencing of the libraries produced 2 x 150 bp reads on Illumina HiSeq 2000/2500, MiSeq or NextSeq. Among the eight sequenced donors, seven were HCMV-seropositive and one was HCMV-seronegative. All eight donors whose samples were sequenced were randomly selected healthy volunteers, three of them men and five women. Paper-wide results and their limitations: Those dominant clonotypes were again the most abundant among CD3+CD56-NKG2C+ cells in four donors, at roughly 25-65%. In a handful of donors, the dominant CD3+CD56+NKG2C+ clonotypes ranked among the top 10 CD8+ clonotypes, making up roughly 1.0-7.0% of CD8+ T cells. Whether the expanded NKG2C-expressing T cell clones were specific for HCMV antigens was left unclear.

Sequencing instrument: Illumina HiSeq 2000. TCR beta cDNA libraries were made by 5'RACE template switching that added a universal primer site and unique molecular identifiers. cDNA synthesis was primed from the TCR beta constant segment, followed by two successive PCR amplification steps. Per the original workflow: MIGEC was used to demultiplex reads and group the reads by UMI, and MiTCR was used to assemble and quantify clonotypes. To remove erroneous sequences, TCR cDNA sequences were retained only when supported by two or more reads. The tcR package was used for downstream repertoire analysis, with clonotypes matched between fractions based on CDR3 nucleotide sequence plus V segment. VDJmatch was used to annotate antigen specificity against VDJdb, with one amino acid substitution in CDR3 permitted. Reads reprocessed by TCRdb are summarized as one entry per CDR3 protein sequence, and DNA is absent. The V and J calls reflect TCRdb's pipeline rather than the authors' work. The table for this sample shows about 460,000 distinct CDR3 sequences. Of the sample, 1.4% is held by the ten largest clones.

A remark on this clonotype: The clone's antigen remains unknown.

The germline V gene sets CDR1 to SGHTA and CDR2 to FQGTGA. There are 14 amino acids in the CDR3, from cysteine to phenylalanine inclusive. A DNA sequence was not provided. To determine HCMV serostatus, a commercial ELISA kit was used to detect HCMV-specific IgG in serum. Peripheral blood mononuclear cells were isolated from blood by Ficoll density gradient centrifugation. This TCR came from a woman aged 45-59 years in good health. Donor details come from another sample of the same person, matched by shared clones. Sequenced sample: blood T cells: a sorted CD56 or NKG2C T cell subset, CD4+ or CD8+ T cells, or bulk PBMC T cells (not recorded which). The chain is made from TRBV7-3 and TRBJ1-1; no DNA is available, so the TRBD1 call from TCRdb remains unchecked. The CDR3 region has the sequence CASSQTGGNTEAFF.